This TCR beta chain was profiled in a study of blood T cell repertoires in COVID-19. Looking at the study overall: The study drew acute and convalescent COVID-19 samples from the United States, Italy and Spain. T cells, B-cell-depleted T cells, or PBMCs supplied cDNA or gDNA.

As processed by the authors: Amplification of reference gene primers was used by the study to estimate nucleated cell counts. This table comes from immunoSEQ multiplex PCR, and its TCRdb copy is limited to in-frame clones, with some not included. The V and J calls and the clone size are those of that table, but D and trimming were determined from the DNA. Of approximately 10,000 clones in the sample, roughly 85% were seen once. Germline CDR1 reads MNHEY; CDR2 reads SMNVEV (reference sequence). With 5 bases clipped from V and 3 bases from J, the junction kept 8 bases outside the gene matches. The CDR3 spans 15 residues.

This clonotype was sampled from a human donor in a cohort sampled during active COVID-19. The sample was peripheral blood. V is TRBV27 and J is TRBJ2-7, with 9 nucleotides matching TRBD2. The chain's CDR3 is CASSQLLAGIYEQYF. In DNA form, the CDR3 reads TGTGCCAGCAGTCAGCTGCTAGCGGGAATCTACGAGCAGTACTTC.